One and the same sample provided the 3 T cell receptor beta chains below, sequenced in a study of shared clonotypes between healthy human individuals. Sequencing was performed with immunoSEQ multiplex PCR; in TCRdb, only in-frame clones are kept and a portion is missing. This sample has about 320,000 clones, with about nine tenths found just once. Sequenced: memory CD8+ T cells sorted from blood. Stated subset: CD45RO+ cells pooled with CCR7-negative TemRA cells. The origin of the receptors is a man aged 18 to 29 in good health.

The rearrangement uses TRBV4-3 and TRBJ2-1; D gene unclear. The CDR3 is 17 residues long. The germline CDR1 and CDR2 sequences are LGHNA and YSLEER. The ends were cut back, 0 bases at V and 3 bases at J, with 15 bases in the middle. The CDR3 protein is CASSQDLWAADYNEQFF. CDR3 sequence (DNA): TGCGCCAGCAGCCAAGATCTCTGGGCAGCCGACTACAATGAGCAGTTCTTC.

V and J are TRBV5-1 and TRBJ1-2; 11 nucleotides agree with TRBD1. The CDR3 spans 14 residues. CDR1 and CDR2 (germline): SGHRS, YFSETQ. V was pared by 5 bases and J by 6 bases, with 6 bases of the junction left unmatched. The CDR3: CASSRRTGGNGYTF. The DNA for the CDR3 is TGCGCCAGCAGTCGGAGGACAGGGGGCAATGGCTACACCTTC.

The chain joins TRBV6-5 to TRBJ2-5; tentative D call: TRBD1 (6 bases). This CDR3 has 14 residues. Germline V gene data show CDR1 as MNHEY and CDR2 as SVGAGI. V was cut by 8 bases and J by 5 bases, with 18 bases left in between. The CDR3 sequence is CASGLDSGVETQYF. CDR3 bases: TGTGCCAGCGGACTGGACAGTGGGGTGGAGACCCAGTACTTC.